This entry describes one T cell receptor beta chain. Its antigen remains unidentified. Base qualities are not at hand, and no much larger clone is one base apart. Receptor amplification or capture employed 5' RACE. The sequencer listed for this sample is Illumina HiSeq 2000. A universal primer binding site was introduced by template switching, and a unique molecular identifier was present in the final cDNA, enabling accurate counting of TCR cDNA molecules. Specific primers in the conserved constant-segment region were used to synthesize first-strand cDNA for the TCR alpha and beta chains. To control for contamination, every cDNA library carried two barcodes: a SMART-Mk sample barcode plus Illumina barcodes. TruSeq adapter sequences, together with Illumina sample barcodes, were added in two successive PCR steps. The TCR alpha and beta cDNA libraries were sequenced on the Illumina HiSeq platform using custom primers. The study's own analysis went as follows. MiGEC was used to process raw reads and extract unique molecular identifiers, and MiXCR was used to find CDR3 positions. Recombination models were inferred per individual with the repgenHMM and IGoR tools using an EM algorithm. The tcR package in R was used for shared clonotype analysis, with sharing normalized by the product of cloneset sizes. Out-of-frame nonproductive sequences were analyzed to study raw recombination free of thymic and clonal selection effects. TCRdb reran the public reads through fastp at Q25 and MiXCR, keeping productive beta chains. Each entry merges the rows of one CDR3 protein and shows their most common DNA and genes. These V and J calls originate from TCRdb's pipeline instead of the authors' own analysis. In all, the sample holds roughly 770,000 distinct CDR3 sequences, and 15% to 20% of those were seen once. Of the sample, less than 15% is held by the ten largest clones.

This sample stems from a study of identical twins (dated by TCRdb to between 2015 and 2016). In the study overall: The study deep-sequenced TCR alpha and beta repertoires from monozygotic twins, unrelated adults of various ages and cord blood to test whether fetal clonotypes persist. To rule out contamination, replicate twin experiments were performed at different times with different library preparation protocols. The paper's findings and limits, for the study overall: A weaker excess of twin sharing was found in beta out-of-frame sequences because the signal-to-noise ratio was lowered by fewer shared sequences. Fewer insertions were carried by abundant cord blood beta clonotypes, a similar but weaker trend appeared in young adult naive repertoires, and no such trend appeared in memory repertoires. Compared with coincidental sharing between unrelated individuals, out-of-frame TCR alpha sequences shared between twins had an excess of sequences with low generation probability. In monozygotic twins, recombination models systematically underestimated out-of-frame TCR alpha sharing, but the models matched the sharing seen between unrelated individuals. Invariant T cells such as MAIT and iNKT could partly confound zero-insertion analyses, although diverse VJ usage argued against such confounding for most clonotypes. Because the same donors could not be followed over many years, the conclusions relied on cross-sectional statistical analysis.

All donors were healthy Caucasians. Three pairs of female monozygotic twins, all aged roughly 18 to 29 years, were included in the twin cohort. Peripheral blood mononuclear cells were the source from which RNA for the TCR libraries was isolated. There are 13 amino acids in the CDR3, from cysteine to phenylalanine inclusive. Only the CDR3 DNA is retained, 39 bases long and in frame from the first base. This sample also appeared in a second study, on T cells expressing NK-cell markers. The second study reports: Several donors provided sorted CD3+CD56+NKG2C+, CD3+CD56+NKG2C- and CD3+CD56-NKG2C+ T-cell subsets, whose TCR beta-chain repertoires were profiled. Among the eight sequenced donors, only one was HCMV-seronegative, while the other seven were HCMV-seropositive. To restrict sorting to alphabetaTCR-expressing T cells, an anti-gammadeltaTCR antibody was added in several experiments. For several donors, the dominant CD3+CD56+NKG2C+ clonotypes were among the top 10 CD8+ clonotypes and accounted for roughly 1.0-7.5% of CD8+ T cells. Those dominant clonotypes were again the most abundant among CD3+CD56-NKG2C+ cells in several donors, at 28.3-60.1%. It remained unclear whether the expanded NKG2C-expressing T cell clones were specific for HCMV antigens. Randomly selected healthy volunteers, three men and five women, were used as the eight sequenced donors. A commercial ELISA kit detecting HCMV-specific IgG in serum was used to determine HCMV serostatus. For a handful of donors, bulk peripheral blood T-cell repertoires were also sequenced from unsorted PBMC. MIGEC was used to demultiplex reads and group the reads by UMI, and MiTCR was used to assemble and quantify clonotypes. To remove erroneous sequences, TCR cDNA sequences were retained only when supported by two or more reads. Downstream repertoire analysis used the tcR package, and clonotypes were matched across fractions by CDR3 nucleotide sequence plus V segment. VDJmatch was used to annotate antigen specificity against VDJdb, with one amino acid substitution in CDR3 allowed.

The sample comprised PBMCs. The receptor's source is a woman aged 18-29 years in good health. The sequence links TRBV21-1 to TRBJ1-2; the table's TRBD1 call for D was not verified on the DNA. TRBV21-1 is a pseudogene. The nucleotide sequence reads TGTGCCAGCAGCAAAGATCCCAGGGATGGCTACACCTTC. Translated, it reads CASSKDPRDGYTF.